One and the same sample provided the 24 T cell receptor beta chains below, sequenced in a study of T-cell reconstitution after alpha-beta-depleted transplantation in children. For TCRbeta, the library was prepared with unique molecular identifiers. TCRdb itself ran the PCR reads through MiXCR, one entry per CDR3 protein. The repertoire holds 350,000 to 500,000 distinct CDR3 sequences, with over 40% as singletons. Sequences were derived from PBMCs, sampled before TCRalphabeta/CD19-depleted stem cell transplant. Receptor source: a girl aged 2 to 10 with aplastic anemia, due to receive a stem cell transplant.

The chain has TRBV20-1 and TRBJ2-5; 10 nucleotides agree with TRBD2. This CDR3 is 15 amino acids long. Germline lookup yields CDR1 DFQATT and CDR2 SNEGSKA (reference sequence). V shed 6 bases and J 5 bases; nucleotides not matched to a gene: 12. CDR3 nucleotides: TGCAGTGCCCCGCATAGCGGGAGGAGGAAGGAGACCCAGTACTTC. Its translation is CSAPHSGRRKETQYF.

The chain couples TRBV20-1 to TRBJ2-1; 10 bases line up with TRBD2. The CDR3 is made up of 13 amino acids. Trimming cost V 6 bases and J 9 bases; bases outside gene matches: 8. Germline CDR1 is DFQATT and CDR2 is SNEGSKA (reference sequence). For the CDR3, the DNA is TGCAGTGCCGATCTAGCGGGAGAAATTGAGCAGTTCTTC. Protein sequence: CSADLAGEIEQFF.

This sequence joins TRBV27 and TRBJ2-5; D gene ambiguous. The V end lost 3 bases, the J end lost 4 bases, and 12 bases lay between the germline ends. This CDR3 is 14 amino acids long. The germline gives CDR1 MNHEY, CDR2 SMNVEV (reference sequence). The CDR3, as DNA: TGTGCCAGCAGTTTCTTGTCAGCGAGAGAGACCCAGTACTTC. As protein: CASSFLSARETQYF.

This clonotype was seen ten or more times. The CDR3 DNA sequence: TGTGCCAGCAGCCTTGGGACTAGCGAGAGTTACAATGAGCAGTTCTTC. Its translation: CASSLGTSESYNEQFF. This rearrangement joins TRBV4-2 to TRBJ2-1; 10 bases are a match to TRBD2. The germline V gene encodes CDR1 LGHNA and CDR2 YNFKEQ. J gave up 4 bases and V 4 bases, and 7 bases lay outside the gene matches. This CDR3 spans 16 amino acids.

The gene calls are TRBV5-1 and TRBJ2-2; TRBD2 matches 12 bases. With V trimmed by 4 bases and J by 6 bases, 4 bases remained unmatched. The germline CDR1 and CDR2 sequences are SGHRS and YFSETQ. The CDR3 extends over 15 amino acids. This CDR3 is CASSRTSGKAGELFF. The DNA of the CDR3 is TGCGCCAGCAGCCGGACTAGCGGGAAAGCCGGGGAGCTGTTTTTT.

V gene TRBV7-3 combines with J gene TRBJ2-5; 12 bases align to TRBD1. The trim removed 5 bases at V and 5 bases at J, leaving 6 bases unmatched. CDR1 and CDR2 from the germline V gene are SGHTA and FQGTGA. The CDR3 spans 15 residues. The CDR3 bases are TGTGCCAGCAGCCCGGGGACAGGGGGCATGGAGACCCAGTACTTC. Residues: CASSPGTGGMETQYF.

This chain joins TRBV12-3 or TRBV12-4 and TRBJ1-3; D is possibly TRBD1 (6 bases). The CDR3 contains 15 residues. The V end was cut by 6 bases, the J end by 2 bases, with 14 bases between. DNA for the CDR3: TGTGCCAGCAGACAAAAACAGGGTGCTGGAAACACCATATATTTT. Residues: CASRQKQGAGNTIYF.

This chain joins TRBV20-1 and TRBJ2-2; 9 bases are shared with TRBD1. Germline V lookup: CDR1 DFQATT, CDR2 SNEGSKA (reference sequence). The CDR3 loop spans 14 amino acids. V was clipped by 6 bases and J by 4 bases; unmatched bases: 6. In nucleotides, the CDR3 is TGCAGTGCCACGGACAGGGGTCCCACCGGGGAGCTGTTTTTT. As protein: CSATDRGPTGELFF.

The J gene is TRBJ2-7, the V gene TRBV4-1; possibly TRBD1 for D (5 bases). The germline CDR1 and CDR2 sequences are MGHRA and YSYEKL. This CDR3 spans 13 amino acids. The V gene lost 3 bases and the J gene lost 6 bases, with 12 bases spanning the gap. The CDR3 sequence: CASSHYTGAEQYF. In DNA, the CDR3 is TGCGCCAGCAGCCATTACACAGGTGCCGAGCAGTACTTC.

The chain recombines TRBV7-9 with TRBJ1-2; tentative D call: TRBD1 (5 bases). CDR1 and CDR2 (germline): SEHNR, FQNEAQ (reference sequence). This CDR3 spans 15 amino acids. The V gene lost 5 bases and the J gene lost 6 bases, with 19 bases spanning the gap. CDR3 protein: CASSPPGTVVDGYTF. For the CDR3, the DNA is TGTGCCAGCAGCCCACCCGGGACCGTGGTGGATGGCTACACCTTC.

The CDR3 spells CASSDRNTEAFF. CDR3 nucleotide sequence: TGCGCCAGCAGTGACAGGAACACTGAAGCTTTCTTT. The V call is TRBV10-2, the J call TRBJ1-1; D remains unclear. Looked up from germline, CDR1 is WSHSY and CDR2 is SAAADI. This CDR3 has 12 amino acids. V lost 3 bases, J lost 1 base, and 3 bases lay in between.

This clonotype was seen only a few times. This sequence joins TRBV12-3 or TRBV12-4 and TRBJ1-5; D is perhaps TRBD1 (5 bases). Deletions cut 4 bases from V and 8 bases from J, with 15 bases between. This CDR3 has 14 amino acids. CDR3 DNA sequence: TGTGCCAGCAGTTACGGGACGGCGGGGGAGCCCCAGCATTTT. Its protein product is CASSYGTAGEPQHF.

This chain joins TRBV7-9 and TRBJ2-7; D remains ambiguous. Germline V gene lookup returns CDR1 SEHNR and CDR2 FQNEAQ (reference sequence). V lost 3 bases, J lost 2 bases, and 11 bases lay in between. The CDR3 covers 14 residues. The CDR3 DNA follows: TGTGCCAGCAGCTTGCCGGGCCCCACCTACGAGCAGTACTTC. This gives the protein CASSLPGPTYEQYF. Supplemented by reference TRBV7-9 and TRBJ2-7, the full variable domain reads DTGVSQNPRHKITKRGQNVTFRCDPISEHNRLYWYRQTLGQGPEFLTYFQNEAQLEKSRLLSDRFSAERPKGSFSTLEIQRTEQGDSAMYLCASSLPGPTYEQYFGPGTRLTVT.

This clonotype was found a few times. The gene calls are TRBV7-2 and TRBJ1-2, with 8 nucleotides matching TRBD1. The germline gives CDR1 SGHTA, CDR2 FQGNSA. J gave up 4 bases and V 1 base, and 5 bases lay outside the gene matches. This CDR3 region has 15 residues. In nucleotides, the CDR3 is TGTGCCAGCAGCTTAGGGACAGGGACTTTCTATGGCTACACCTTC. Its protein is CASSLGTGTFYGYTF.

This sequence joins TRBV20-1 and TRBJ2-4; no reliable D call. V was clipped by 4 bases and J by 0 bases, with 7 bases between them. This CDR3 has 13 residues. In germline, CDR1 is DFQATT, CDR2 SNEGSKA (reference sequence). The CDR3: CSAKQPAKNIQYF. DNA for the CDR3: TGCAGTGCTAAACAGCCAGCCAAAAACATTCAGTACTTC.

This clonotype was recorded many times. The J gene is TRBJ1-1, the V gene TRBV11-2, with D hard to call. Germline values: CDR1 SGHAT, CDR2 FQNNGV. The CDR3 consists of 13 residues. Trimming removed 0 bases at V and 11 bases at J, with 13 bases between. CDR3 sequence (DNA): TGTGCCAGCAGCTTAGAAACGGCCCTCAGGGCTTTCTTT. Amino acid sequence: CASSLETALRAFF.

This clonotype was observed many times. The chain uses TRBV29-1 and TRBJ2-5; 9 bases are shared with TRBD2. The junction had 3 bases not matched to a gene; V was cut back by 7 bases and J by 0 bases. This CDR3 region has 13 residues. The germline gives CDR1 SQVTM, CDR2 ANQGSEA. CDR3 residues: CSGGLADQETQYF. DNA of the CDR3: TGCAGCGGGGGACTAGCAGACCAAGAGACCCAGTACTTC.

The chain joins TRBV30 to TRBJ2-2, with TRBD2 matching over 11 bases. This CDR3 has 15 residues. V was pared by 4 bases and J by 1 base, with 2 bases of the junction left unmatched. Per germline, CDR1 GTSNPN and CDR2 SVGIG (reference sequence). For the CDR3, the DNA is TGTGCCTGGAAACTAGCGGGAGTGAACACCGGGGAGCTGTTTTTT. Translated, it gives CAWKLAGVNTGELFF.

The chain employs TRBV6-1 and TRBJ2-5, with D unclear. Germline V lookup: CDR1 MNHNS, CDR2 SASEGT. This CDR3 has 16 residues. V dropped 5 bases and J dropped 5 bases, with 21 bases sitting between them. CDR3 bases: TGTGCCAGCAGTCCCCGAGTCGGTTATGTTCGGGAGACCCAGTACTTC. Residues: CASSPRVGYVRETQYF.

As regards this clonotype: This clone may be a read error of a much larger clone one base away. The rearrangement joins TRBV7-6 to TRBJ2-1; D unresolved. Germline CDR1 reads SGHVS; CDR2 reads FNYEAQ. The CDR3 contains 15 residues. The CDR3: CASSRIAGRDNEQSF. As DNA, the CDR3 is TGTGCCAGCAGCCGTATAGCCGGTCGAGACAATGAGCAGTCCTTC.

The chain couples TRBV7-9 to TRBJ1-1; D is ambiguous. Trimming removed 3 bases from V and 3 bases from J, with 11 bases in between. The CDR3 runs 14 residues. Germline lookup yields CDR1 SEHNR and CDR2 FQNEAQ (reference sequence). This chain's CDR3 is CASSLFVEDTEAFF. The CDR3 nucleotides are TGTGCCAGCAGCTTGTTCGTAGAGGACACTGAAGCTTTCTTT.

J is TRBJ2-1 and V is TRBV4-2; D is perhaps TRBD1 or TRBD2 (7 bases each). Germline V CDR1 and CDR2: LGHNA, YNFKEQ. The CDR3 sequence is 15 residues long. The germline V and J ends were trimmed by 1 base and 8 bases, with 15 bases remaining between them. The CDR3 region has the DNA TGTGCCAGCAGCCAAGGTCAGGGGGAGGGCGATGAGCAGTTCTTC. Translating it yields CASSQGQGEGDEQFF.

The rearrangement links TRBV11-2 to TRBJ1-2; D is unclear. Germline V CDR1 and CDR2: SGHAT, FQNNGV. This CDR3 has 15 amino acids. The V end lost 4 bases, the J end lost 1 base, and 13 bases lay between the germline ends. The CDR3 reads CASSSPAEGNYGYTF. The DNA for the CDR3 is TGTGCCAGCAGCTCCCCCGCGGAGGGTAACTATGGCTACACCTTC.

The gene calls are TRBV20-1 and TRBJ2-4, with D possibly TRBD1 on 5 matching bases. The CDR3 totals 15 residues. V lost 1 base, J lost 0 bases, and 10 bases lay in between. The germline V gene encodes CDR1 DFQATT and CDR2 SNEGSKA (reference sequence). CDR3 nucleotides: TGCAGTGCTAGAGTGGACAACGAAGCCAAAAACATTCAGTACTTC. Residues: CSARVDNEAKNIQYF.